Following are 25 T cell receptor beta chains from one sample sequenced in a study of shared clonotypes between healthy human individuals. Sequencing was performed with immunoSEQ multiplex PCR; in TCRdb, only in-frame clones are kept and a portion is missing. This sample yields millions of clones, of which about 95% are seen a single time; about 1.1% belongs to the top ten. Selected positively for CCR7 and CD45RO-negative, naive CD8 cells excluded terminally differentiated effector memory CD45RA+ cells. Material: naive CD8+ T cells sorted from blood. The receptors come from a young man in good health.

This clone was detected only once. V is TRBV5-4 and J is TRBJ2-7; 7 bases map to TRBD1. CDR1 and CDR2 (germline): SGHNT, YYREEE (reference sequence). CDR3 length equals 13 residues. The ends lost 4 bases at V and 5 bases at J; junction bases unmatched: 6. The CDR3 here is CASSPDRVDEQYF. The CDR3 bases are TGTGCCAGCAGCCCCGACAGGGTAGACGAGCAGTACTTC.

This rearrangement joins TRBV5-6 to TRBJ2-7; 10 nucleotides agree with TRBD1. The CDR3 covers 15 residues. V lost 0 bases and J lost 5; bases outside the gene matches: 5. The germline V gene has CDR1 SGHDT and CDR2 YYEEEE. CDR3 residues: CASSLVGTGVHEQYF. The CDR3 nucleotides read TGTGCCAGCAGCTTGGTAGGGACAGGGGTCCACGAGCAGTACTTC.

V usage is TRBV28 and J usage is TRBJ2-3; D unclear. The ends were cut back, 8 bases at V and 1 base at J, with 7 bases in the middle. CDR1 is MDHEN, CDR2 SYDVKM, per germline. The CDR3 spans 12 residues. The CDR3 loop is CASGSRTDTQYF. The CDR3 DNA follows: TGTGCCAGCGGCTCCCGCACAGATACGCAGTATTTT.

The chain recombines TRBV15 with TRBJ2-3; 7 bases are a match to TRBD2. V trimming: 6 bases; J trimming: 0 bases; junction bases outside the gene matches: 3. The CDR3 is 14 amino acids. Germline CDR1 reads LNHNV; CDR2 reads YYDKDF (reference sequence). This CDR3 is CATRAGASTDTQYF. The DNA for the CDR3 is TGTGCCACCAGGGCGGGAGCTAGCACAGATACGCAGTATTTT.

This clone was recorded only once. The rearrangement links TRBV4-1 to TRBJ2-5; D is possibly TRBD2 (5 bases). The CDR3 totals 15 residues. The germline gives CDR1 MGHRA, CDR2 YSYEKL. Trimming shortened V by 1 base and J by 2 bases, and 11 bases separated the two germline ends. The CDR3 nucleotides read TGCGCCAGCAGCCAAGGGGTATCGGGGCAAGAGACCCAGTACTTC. Translation gives CASSQGVSGQETQYF.

The chain combines TRBV28 with TRBJ2-7; D ambiguous. The CDR3 sequence is 13 residues long. Trimming took off 10 bases at V and 0 bases at J, with 13 bases between the two ends. In germline, CDR1 is MDHEN, CDR2 SYDVKM. CDR3 loop: CATSHSSSYEQYF. The CDR3 DNA is TGTGCCACCTCCCACAGTAGCTCCTACGAGCAGTACTTC.

The count of this clone is one. The sample contains more than one DNA sequence encoding this CDR3. The chain recombines TRBV9 with TRBJ1-6; D ambiguous. CDR1 and CDR2 from the germline V gene are SGDLS and YYNGEE. This CDR3 comprises 14 residues. Trimming left V 0 bases short and J 8 bases short, with 9 bases between. CDR3 amino acids: CASSVGGGDSPLHF. DNA for the CDR3: TGTGCCAGCAGCGTAGGGGGTGGGGATTCACCCCTCCACTTT. Using reference TRBV9 and TRBJ1-6 for the parts outside the CDR3, the full variable domain is DSGVTQTPKHLITATGQRVTLRCSPRSGDLSVYWYQQSLDQGLQFLIQYYNGEERAKGNILERFSAQQFPDLHSELNLSSLELGDSALYFCASSVGGGDSPLHFGNGTRLTVT.

Points on this clone: Other DNA sequences in the same sample also yield this CDR3. The rearrangement links TRBV7-3 to TRBJ1-2; perhaps TRBD1 as D (5 bases). The V gene lost 3 bases and the J gene lost 0 bases, with 5 bases spanning the gap. Germline assignment: CDR1 SGHTA and CDR2 FQGTGA. The CDR3 runs to 13 residues. CDR3 in DNA: TGTGCCAGCAGCTTGGGACCTAACTATGGCTACACCTTC. Residues: CASSLGPNYGYTF.

The rearrangement joins TRBV11-2 to TRBJ2-7, with no clear D. V shed 1 base and J shed 6 bases, with 7 bases lying between them. The CDR3 is made up of 12 amino acids. Per germline, CDR1 SGHAT and CDR2 FQNNGV. The CDR3 is CASSLASPEQYF. CDR3 coding DNA: TGTGCCAGCAGCTTAGCCAGCCCCGAGCAGTACTTC.

V usage is TRBV6-5 and J usage is TRBJ2-2; D might be TRBD1 or TRBD2, each matching 6 bases. Trimming removed 2 bases at V and 6 bases at J, with 13 bases between. Looked up from germline, CDR1 is MNHEY and CDR2 is SVGAGI. The CDR3 length is 15 residues. CDR3 loop: CASSYHPGEAGELFF. The CDR3 coding sequence is TGTGCCAGCAGTTACCACCCAGGGGAGGCCGGGGAGCTGTTTTTT.

This rearrangement joins TRBV9 to TRBJ1-1; 7 positions match TRBD1. Germline CDR1 SGDLS, CDR2 YYNGEE. CDR3 length: 14 residues. Losses at the gene ends were 4 bases for V and 5 bases for J; bases not matched to a gene: 8. Written as DNA, the CDR3 is TGTGCCAGCAGCACCACAGGGGCGGGTACTGAAGCTTTCTTT. Translation gives CASSTTGAGTEAFF.

The chain has TRBV7-8 and TRBJ2-7; D possibly corresponds to TRBD1 (5 bases). The CDR3 extends over 16 amino acids. Germline values: CDR1 SGHVS, CDR2 FQNEAQ. V was cut by 0 bases and J by 2 bases, with 14 bases left in between. The CDR3 spells CASSLARGDSPYEQYF. CDR3 DNA sequence: TGTGCCAGCAGCTTAGCGCGAGGAGACAGCCCCTACGAGCAGTACTTC.

The chain uses TRBV9 and TRBJ2-7; TRBD2 aligns across 10 bases. V shed 0 bases, J shed 2 bases, and the junction held 11 bases outside the gene matches. From germline, CDR1 is SGDLS and CDR2 YYNGEE. This CDR3 contains 18 residues. The CDR3, as DNA: TGTGCCAGCAGCGTAGCTTACTCGGCTAGCGGGGGCGCCTACGAGCAGTACTTC. Amino acids: CASSVAYSASGGAYEQYF.

The J gene is TRBJ1-2, the V gene TRBV4-1, with TRBD1 matching over 9 bases. V was clipped by 4 bases and J by 6 bases; unmatched bases: 6. Germline V gene lookup returns CDR1 MGHRA and CDR2 YSYEKL. This CDR3 comprises 14 residues. CDR3 residues: CASSLGTGTHGYTF. CDR3 DNA sequence: TGCGCCAGCAGCCTTGGGACAGGGACCCATGGCTACACCTTC.

The J gene is TRBJ2-3, the V gene TRBV7-9; possible D gene TRBD2, 5 bases. Trimming took 5 bases from V and 0 from J, leaving 15 bases between them. The CDR3 has 16 amino acids. The germline V gene has CDR1 SEHNR and CDR2 FQNEAQ (reference sequence). The CDR3 coding sequence is TGTGCCAGCAGCCCCGGACTCTTCCCTAGCACAGATACGCAGTATTTT. Protein: CASSPGLFPSTDTQYF.

Here the CDR3 DNA reads TGTGCCAGCAAAATTCCAGGGGGACCCTACGAGCAGTACTTC. Its protein product is CASKIPGGPYEQYF. This chain links TRBV11-2 with TRBJ2-7, with 7 bases lining up with TRBD1. Germline trimming cut 7 bases from V and 2 bases from J; bases unmatched to any gene: 8. Germline V lookup: CDR1 SGHAT, CDR2 FQNNGV. The length of the CDR3 is 14 residues.

This chain connects TRBV9 to TRBJ2-7, with a weak D call TRBD2 (6 bases). The length of the CDR3 is 16 residues. CDR1 SGDLS and CDR2 YYNGEE come from the germline V gene. Trimming left V 4 bases short and J 7 bases short, with 24 bases between. Here the CDR3 reads CASSPTESTSSGEQYF. CDR3 DNA sequence: TGTGCCAGCAGCCCTACCGAGTCGACTAGTTCGGGGGAGCAGTACTTC.

The chain is built from TRBV6-4 and TRBJ2-7; unclear D gene. Trimming cost V 4 bases and J 3 bases, with 10 bases left between them. This CDR3 has 13 residues. Germline values: CDR1 MRHNA, CDR2 SNTAGT. CDR3 sequence (DNA): TGTGCCAGCAGTGGTCCGGATCACTACGAGCAGTACTTC. Translated: CASSGPDHYEQYF.

The V call is TRBV27, the J call TRBJ2-7; no definite D call. This CDR3 is built from 14 residues. The V gene lost 4 bases and the J gene lost 1 base, with 11 bases spanning the gap. Germline CDR1 reads MNHEY; CDR2 reads SMNVEV (reference sequence). The CDR3 DNA sequence: TGTGCCAGCAGTTACGACGGAATTTCCTACGAGCAGTACTTC. Protein product: CASSYDGISYEQYF.

The V call is TRBV4-1, the J call TRBJ1-6; 8 bases align to TRBD1. The CDR3 consists of 18 residues. Germline values: CDR1 MGHRA, CDR2 YSYEKL. V shed 4 bases and J 0 bases; nucleotides not matched to a gene: 8. The CDR3 reads CASSRITGGGSYNSPLHF. CDR3 nucleotides: TGCGCCAGCAGCCGTATAACAGGGGGAGGCTCCTATAATTCACCCCTCCACTTT.

The J gene is TRBJ1-1, the V gene TRBV6-1; D is perhaps TRBD1 (5 bases). V dropped 3 bases and J dropped 10 bases, with 15 bases sitting between them. Germline V lookup: CDR1 MNHNS, CDR2 SASEGT. CDR3 length: 13 amino acids. This CDR3 reads CASSEMDGRGAFF. Written as DNA, the CDR3 is TGTGCCAGCAGTGAGATGGACGGTAGGGGAGCTTTCTTT.

The rearrangement joins TRBV5-1 to TRBJ2-7; D possibly corresponds to TRBD2 (5 bases). CDR3 size: 14 residues. Per the germline V gene, CDR1 is SGHRS and CDR2 is YFSETQ. Deletions cut 1 base from V and 2 bases from J, with 10 bases between. CDR3 sequence reads: CASSLRGSTYEQYF. In DNA, the CDR3 is TGCGCCAGCAGCTTGCGGGGATCTACCTACGAGCAGTACTTC.

V and J are TRBV14 and TRBJ2-1; the D is unclear. V shed 0 bases and J shed 0 bases, with 9 bases lying between them. The CDR3 covers 16 residues. Germline loops: CDR1 SGHDN, CDR2 FVKESK. CDR3 protein: CASSQDGMGSYNEQFF. CDR3 DNA: TGTGCCAGCAGCCAAGATGGAATGGGCTCCTACAATGAGCAGTTCTTC.

J is TRBJ2-5 and V is TRBV4-1; tentative D call: TRBD1 (6 bases). Germline V gene data show CDR1 as MGHRA and CDR2 as YSYEKL. The germline V and J ends were trimmed by 1 base and 0 bases, with 9 bases remaining between them. The CDR3 is made up of 15 amino acids. This chain's CDR3 is CASSQGQDYQETQYF. In DNA form, the CDR3 reads TGCGCCAGCAGCCAAGGACAGGACTACCAAGAGACCCAGTACTTC.

V usage is TRBV28 and J usage is TRBJ2-7; D tentatively fits TRBD1 or TRBD2 (5 bases each). Trimming cost V 7 bases and J 6 bases, with 13 bases left between them. The CDR3 runs to 12 residues. From germline, CDR1 is MDHEN and CDR2 SYDVKM. CDR3 in DNA: TGTGCCAGCAACCAGTTGGGGGTCGAGCAGTACTTC. It translates to CASNQLGVEQYF.